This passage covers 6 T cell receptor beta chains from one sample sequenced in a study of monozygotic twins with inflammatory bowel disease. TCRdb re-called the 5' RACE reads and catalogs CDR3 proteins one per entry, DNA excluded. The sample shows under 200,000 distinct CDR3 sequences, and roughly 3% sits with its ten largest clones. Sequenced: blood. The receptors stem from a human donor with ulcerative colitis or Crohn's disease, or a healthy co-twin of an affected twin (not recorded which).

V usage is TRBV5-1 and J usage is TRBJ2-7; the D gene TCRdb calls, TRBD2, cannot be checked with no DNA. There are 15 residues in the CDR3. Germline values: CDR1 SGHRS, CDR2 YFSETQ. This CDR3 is CASSPGLAVTYEQYF.

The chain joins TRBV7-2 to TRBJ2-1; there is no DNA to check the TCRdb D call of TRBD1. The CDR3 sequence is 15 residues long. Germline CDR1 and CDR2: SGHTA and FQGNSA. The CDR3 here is CASIPQTGMRDEQFF.

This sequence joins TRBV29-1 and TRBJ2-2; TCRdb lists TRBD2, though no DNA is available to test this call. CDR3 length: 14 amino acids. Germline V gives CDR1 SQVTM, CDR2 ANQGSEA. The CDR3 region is CSVRLAGVVGELFF.

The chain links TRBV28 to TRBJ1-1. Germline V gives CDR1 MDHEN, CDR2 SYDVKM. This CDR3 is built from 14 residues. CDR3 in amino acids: CASSLVQKNTEAFF. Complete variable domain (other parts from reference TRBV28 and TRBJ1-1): DVKVTQSSRYLVKRTGEKVFLECVQDMDHENMFWYRQDPGLGLRLIYFSYDVKMKEKGDIPEGYSVSREKKERFSLILESASTNQTSMYLCASSLVQKNTEAFFGQGTRLTVV.

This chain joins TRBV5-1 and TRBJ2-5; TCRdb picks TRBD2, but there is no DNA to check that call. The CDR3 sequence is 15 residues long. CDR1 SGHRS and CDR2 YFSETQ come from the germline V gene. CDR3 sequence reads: CASTLGGLSQETQYF. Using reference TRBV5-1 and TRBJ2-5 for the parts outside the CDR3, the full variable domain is KAGVTQTPRYLIKTRGQQVTLSCSPISGHRSVSWYQQTPGQGLQFLFEYFSETQRNKGNFPGRFSGRQFSNSRSEMNVSTLELGDSALYLCASTLGGLSQETQYFGPGTRLLVL.

CDR3 loop: CASSYSGGEAFF. The J gene is TRBJ1-1, the V gene TRBV6-5. Germline V gene data show CDR1 as MNHEY and CDR2 as SVGAGI. The CDR3 spans 12 residues.